The 28 T cell receptor beta chains in this list originate from one sample, sequenced in a study of blood T cell repertoires in COVID-19 (TCRdb year 2020). Receptors were amplified or captured by the immunoSEQ multiplex PCR assay. Imported from immuneACCESS, the table was reduced by TCRdb to in-frame sequences with V and J called. These copies leave out some clones; in studies compared against another copy, an unresolved V gene accounts for under half, and the cause of the remainder is not known. The sample yields over 400,000 clones; approximately 91% were counted once. The biggest ten clones account for around 8% of the sample. Sequences were obtained from peripheral blood. All receptors come from a woman aged 45 to 65 with COVID-19, enrolled during active disease.

The chain links TRBV18 to TRBJ2-1; 7 bases map to TRBD1. The V gene end was trimmed by 3 bases and the J gene end by 7 bases; junction bases not matched to a gene: 12. The germline gives CDR1 KGHSH, CDR2 LQKENI. The CDR3 covers 16 residues. CDR3 DNA sequence: TGTGCCAGCTCACCCCTGGTGGGACAGAGAACTAATGAGCAGTTCTTC. Encoded protein: CASSPLVGQRTNEQFF.

This CDR3 is CAWKRDTEAFF. CDR3 DNA sequence: TGTGCCTGGAAACGGGACACTGAAGCTTTCTTT. V usage is TRBV30 and J usage is TRBJ1-1, with D unresolved. The CDR3 spans 11 residues. Trimming pared 4 bases from V and 3 bases from J, leaving 6 bases between. Germline V CDR1 and CDR2: GTSNPN, SVGIG (reference sequence).

The rearrangement uses TRBV30 and TRBJ2-1; possible D gene TRBD1, 7 bases. The V gene's germline CDR1 is GTSNPN and CDR2 SVGIG (reference sequence). Trimming cost V 2 bases and J 9 bases, with 8 bases left between them. This CDR3 comprises 11 residues. The CDR3 bases are TGTGCCTGGAGTCAGGGGGGTGAGCAGTTCTTC. The encoded protein is CAWSQGGEQFF.

This clone occurred once. The rearrangement uses TRBV9 and TRBJ1-3, with 8 bases that match TRBD1. Germline V gives CDR1 SGDLS, CDR2 YYNGEE. V trimming: 0 bases; J trimming: 0 bases; junction bases outside the gene matches: 2. The CDR3 has 16 amino acids. Here the CDR3 DNA reads TGTGCCAGCAGCGTAGGGGGACAGGTCTCTGGAAACACCATATATTTT. Its protein is CASSVGGQVSGNTIYF.

The rearrangement uses TRBV2 and TRBJ1-4; 7 nucleotides align to TRBD1. CDR1 is SNHLY and CDR2 is FYNNEI in the germline V gene. CDR3 length: 15 residues. The J segment lost 10 bases and the V segment lost 6 bases, leaving 14 bases of the junction unmatched. CDR3 sequence reads: CASRRQDRWEGKLFF. The CDR3 DNA follows: TGTGCCAGCAGAAGACAGGACAGGTGGGAAGGAAAACTGTTTTTT.

The rearrangement links TRBV23-1 to TRBJ1-5, with 7 nucleotides matching TRBD1. TRBV23-1 falls under the ORF class, with uncertain function. The CDR3 extends over 17 amino acids. Trimming removed 4 bases from V and 3 bases from J; junction bases left unmatched: 12. The CDR3 protein is CASSRQGRRVDNQPQHF. The CDR3 nucleotides are TGCGCCAGCAGTCGACAGGGTAGAAGGGTCGACAATCAGCCCCAGCATTTT.

CDR3 DNA sequence: TGTGCCACCAGCAGAGACCGGGCAGGGGGCAGCTATGGCTACACCTTC. Translating gives CATSRDRAGGSYGYTF. V gene TRBV15 combines with J gene TRBJ1-2, with 8 bases that match TRBD1. The germline CDR1 and CDR2 sequences are LNHNV and YYDKDF (reference sequence). V gave up 0 bases and J gave up 4 bases; unmatched junction bases: 7. The CDR3 is made up of 16 amino acids.

DNA of the CDR3: TGCAGCGCCCTGACCTGGGGGGAAGGAGGCTACACCTTC. Translated, it gives CSALTWGEGGYTF. The J gene is TRBJ1-2, the V gene TRBV29-1; tentative D call: TRBD1 (5 bases). Per the germline V gene, CDR1 is SQVTM and CDR2 is ANQGSEA. V lost 7 bases, J lost 8 bases, and 20 bases lay in between. The CDR3 is 13 residues long. The entire variable domain, with the rest obtained from reference TRBV29-1 and TRBJ1-2, is as follows: SAVISQKPSRDICQRGTSLTIQCQVDSQVTMMFWYRQQPGQSLTLIATANQGSEATYESGFVIDKFPISRPNLTFSTLTVSNMSPEDSSIYLCSALTWGEGGYTFGSGTRLTVV.

The CDR3 coding sequence is TGTGCCAGCAGCTCCGGATTAGGGGTTAACACTGAAGCTTTCTTT. It specifies CASSSGLGVNTEAFF. This chain links TRBV5-8 with TRBJ1-1, with D possibly being TRBD1 (5 bases). Trimming removed 3 bases at V and 2 bases at J, with 14 bases between. CDR1 is SGHTS and CDR2 is YDEGEE in the germline V gene. This CDR3 spans 15 amino acids.

The V call is TRBV6-4, the J call TRBJ2-7, with 7 nucleotides matching TRBD2. J gave up 2 bases and V 6 bases, and 7 bases lay outside the gene matches. CDR3 length: 14 residues. The germline gives CDR1 MRHNA, CDR2 SNTAGT. The CDR3 here is CASRIASGTYEQYF. DNA of the CDR3: TGTGCCAGCAGAATTGCTAGCGGAACCTACGAGCAGTACTTC.

The chain joins TRBV12-3 or TRBV12-4 to TRBJ1-1; 7 bases align to TRBD1. V lost 2 bases and J lost 11; bases outside the gene matches: 2. The CDR3 has 11 residues. CDR3 DNA: TGTGCCAGCAGTTTAAAGGGACAGGCTTTCTTT. It codes for CASSLKGQAFF.

V gene TRBV5-1 combines with J gene TRBJ2-5; 7 bases line up with TRBD2. Germline assignment: CDR1 SGHRS and CDR2 YFSETQ. The CDR3 has 15 amino acids. V lost 3 bases, J lost 0 bases, and 5 bases stayed unmatched. The CDR3 region is CASSWAGVNQETQYF. The CDR3 DNA is TGCGCCAGCAGCTGGGCGGGAGTAAACCAAGAGACCCAGTACTTC.

The chain couples TRBV2 to TRBJ1-2; D is perhaps TRBD1 (5 bases). This CDR3 contains 12 residues. The germline CDR1 and CDR2 sequences are SNHLY and FYNNEI. V lost 8 bases, J lost 8 bases, and 15 bases lay in between. The CDR3 nucleotides read TGTGCCAGCGGAACAGGTCCCCAAGGCTACACCTTC. It specifies CASGTGPQGYTF.

This chain joins TRBV29-1 and TRBJ2-1; TRBD2 matches at 11 bases. With V trimmed by 3 bases and J by 1 base, 8 bases remained unmatched. The CDR3 is 17 amino acids. Germline lookup yields CDR1 SQVTM and CDR2 ANQGSEA. CDR3 sequence: CSVDGSTSGVSYNEQFF. The DNA for the CDR3 is TGCAGCGTTGATGGGTCGACTAGCGGGGTTTCCTACAATGAGCAGTTCTTC.

The chain employs TRBV27 and TRBJ2-7; 7 bases are shared with TRBD1. V was pared by 6 bases and J by 9 bases, with 23 bases of the junction left unmatched. The CDR3 runs to 17 residues. Per the germline V gene, CDR1 is MNHEY and CDR2 is SMNVEV (reference sequence). DNA for the CDR3: TGTGCCAGCAGCTCCGGGACAGAAACTTTTAGTAAATTGGGGCAGTACTTC. It yields the protein CASSSGTETFSKLGQYF.

This clone was recorded once. V usage is TRBV28 and J usage is TRBJ2-3; the D gene is possibly TRBD1 (6 bases). Germline CDR1 reads MDHEN; CDR2 reads SYDVKM. The CDR3 runs to 12 residues. V was trimmed by 1 base and J by 9 bases, leaving 8 bases between them. The CDR3, as DNA: TGTGCCAGCAGTTTATACAGGGAAACGCAGTATTTT. Translation gives CASSLYRETQYF.

The chain couples TRBV14 to TRBJ2-1; no definite D call. Trimming left V 1 base short and J 4 bases short, with 8 bases between. CDR1 is SGHDN, CDR2 FVKESK, per germline. The CDR3 is made up of 14 amino acids. The DNA for the CDR3 is TGTGCCAGCAGCCAAGGAGGAAATTACAATGAGCAGTTCTTC. Encoded protein: CASSQGGNYNEQFF. Full variable domain (outside the CDR3, taken from reference TRBV14 and TRBJ2-1): EAGVTQFPSHSVIEKGQTVTLRCDPISGHDNLYWYRRVMGKEIKFLLHFVKESKQDESGMPNNRFLAERTGGTYSTLKVQPAELEDSGVYFCASSQGGNYNEQFFGPGTRLTVL.

The chain links TRBV19 to TRBJ1-2, with a tentative D call TRBD1 (5 bases). V lost 5 bases and J lost 1, with 11 bases in between. CDR3 length equals 14 residues. The germline V gene encodes CDR1 LNHDA and CDR2 SQIVND (reference sequence). CDR3 region: CASSYQTVNYGYTF. CDR3 in DNA: TGTGCCAGTAGTTACCAGACAGTTAACTATGGCTACACCTTC.

The gene calls are TRBV5-6 and TRBJ2-5, with 15 bases that match TRBD2. CDR3 length: 17 amino acids. The V gene end was trimmed by 3 bases and the J gene end by 2 bases; junction bases not matched to a gene: 5. Germline V CDR1 and CDR2: SGHDT, YYEEEE. CDR3 in amino acids: CASSSGTSGGTQETQYF. Written as DNA, the CDR3 is TGTGCCAGCAGCTCCGGGACTAGCGGGGGGACTCAAGAGACCCAGTACTTC.

The rearrangement links TRBV11-2 to TRBJ2-7, with TRBD2 as a possible D gene (5 bases). Per germline, CDR1 SGHAT and CDR2 FQNNGV. Deletions cut 3 bases from V and 7 bases from J, with 19 bases between. The CDR3 covers 15 residues. The CDR3 loop reads CASSFPRAIGVEQYF. The CDR3 DNA sequence: TGTGCCAGCAGCTTCCCCCGGGCCATCGGGGTAGAGCAGTACTTC.

The chain couples TRBV19 to TRBJ1-5; weak D call: TRBD1 (6 bases). CDR1 is LNHDA and CDR2 is SQIVND in the germline V gene (reference sequence). Trimming cost V 8 bases and J 3 bases, with 14 bases left between them. This CDR3 spans 14 amino acids. CDR3 loop: CASGPGATNQPQHF. CDR3 DNA: TGTGCCAGTGGGCCAGGGGCGACCAATCAGCCCCAGCATTTT. Complete variable domain (other parts from reference TRBV19 and TRBJ1-5): DGGITQSPKYLFRKEGQNVTLSCEQNLNHDAMYWYRQDPGQGLRLIYYSQIVNDFQKGDIAEGYSVSREKKESFPLTVTSAQKNPTAFYLCASGPGATNQPQHFGDGTRLSIL.

This chain connects TRBV12-5 to TRBJ2-7; 9 bases are shared with TRBD1. Germline values: CDR1 LGHNT, CDR2 FRNRAP. There are 19 residues in the CDR3. The junction had 18 bases not matched to a gene; V was cut back by 6 bases and J by 0 bases. CDR3 sequence (DNA): TGTGCTAGTGGGTTAGACAGGGGGGCAGGACCATCTAGCTCCTACGAGCAGTACTTC. Protein sequence: CASGLDRGAGPSSSYEQYF.

The chain employs TRBV7-3 and TRBJ1-6; D not resolved. Trimming left V 5 bases short and J 7 bases short, with 9 bases between. The CDR3 contains 13 residues. The V gene's germline CDR1 is SGHTA and CDR2 FQGTGA. The CDR3 region has the DNA TGTGCCAGCAGCGAATACATGAATTCACCCCTCCACTTT. This gives the protein CASSEYMNSPLHF.

The rearrangement uses TRBV30 and TRBJ1-2; 8 positions match TRBD1. This CDR3 has 13 amino acids. Germline trimming cut 2 bases from V and 7 bases from J; bases unmatched to any gene: 6. Germline assignment: CDR1 GTSNPN and CDR2 SVGIG (reference sequence). The CDR3 nucleotides read TGTGCCTGGAGTACTCAGGGGGCGCTTGGCTACACCTTC. Protein: CAWSTQGALGYTF.

The V call is TRBV6-5, the J call TRBJ2-2; 7 nucleotides line up with TRBD1. Germline CDR1 and CDR2: MNHEY and SVGAGI. CDR3 size: 15 residues. With V trimmed by 0 bases and J by 7 bases, 5 bases remained unmatched. The CDR3 nucleotides are TGTGCCAGCAGTTACTCCCCGACAGGGTACGGGGAGCTGTTTTTT. Protein sequence: CASSYSPTGYGELFF.

V is TRBV25-1 and J is TRBJ1-5, with D perhaps TRBD1 (6 bases). CDR1 and CDR2 from the germline V gene are MGHDK and SYGVNS. V was shortened by 0 bases and J by 5 bases, with 8 bases between the two germline ends. This CDR3 has 14 amino acids. The CDR3 is CASSEYKGDQPQHF. The CDR3 DNA is TGTGCCAGCAGTGAATATAAGGGGGATCAGCCCCAGCATTTT.

This sequence joins TRBV12-3 or TRBV12-4 and TRBJ2-5, with a tentative D call TRBD1 (6 bases). The V gene lost 5 bases and the J gene lost 5 bases, with 12 bases spanning the gap. The CDR3 runs to 13 residues. CDR3 region: CASSAQGKETQYF. In DNA form, the CDR3 reads TGTGCCAGCAGTGCCCAGGGGAAGGAGACCCAGTACTTC.

This chain joins TRBV6-5 and TRBJ2-3; D unresolved. The CDR3 consists of 13 residues. Trimming took off 2 bases at V and 2 bases at J, with 5 bases between the two ends. CDR1 and CDR2 from the germline V gene are MNHEY and SVGAGI. This chain's CDR3 is CASSYGATDTQYF. CDR3 in DNA: TGTGCCAGCAGTTACGGAGCCACAGATACGCAGTATTTT.